Listed below are T cell receptor beta chains from one sample, sequenced in a study of T cells in Graves' hyperthyroidism and ophthalmopathy. TCRdb fed the multiplex PCR reads into MiXCR, producing one record per CDR3 protein. The table lists approximately 620,000 distinct CDR3 sequences, roughly a sixth of them singletons. Specimen: blood. The receptors were sampled from a woman in her thirties or forties with Graves' ophthalmopathy. Both conserved end residues are part of each CDR3. Fields, in order: D gene, J gene, clone size, V gene, CDR3 protein, CDR3 DNA. A D gene is named only where the DNA matches it firmly. Rows give clone size only sometimes, using once, few, many, or a class for an expanded clone.

>NA|TRBJ2-1|many|TRBV7-9
CASSTSTGNNEQFF
TGTGCCAGCAGCACTTCGACAGGCAATAATGAGCAGTTCTTC
>NA|TRBJ2-3|many|TRBV12-3/TRBV12-4
CASSSSRSDTQYF
TGTGCCAGCAGTTCTAGCCGCTCAGATACGCAGTATTTT
>NA|TRBJ2-2|few|TRBV5-5
CASSFWDNLNTGELFF
TGTGCCAGCAGCTTCTGGGACAATCTGAACACCGGGGAGCTGTTTTTT
>NA|TRBJ1-2|NA|TRBV20-1
CSAGTPTNYGYTF
TGCAGTGCTGGGACGCCTACTAACTATGGCTACACCTTC
>NA|TRBJ2-2|NA|TRBV29-1
CSVVVRETGELFF
TGCAGCGTTGTAGTCAGGGAAACCGGGGAGCTGTTTTTT
>NA|TRBJ2-2|NA|TRBV5-1
CASKGILNTGELFF
TGCGCCAGCAAGGGGATCTTGAACACCGGGGAGCTGTTTTTT
>NA|TRBJ1-1|many|TRBV18
CASSLVGVTEAFF
TGTGCCAGCTCACTCGTGGGGGTGACTGAAGCTTTCTTT
>NA|TRBJ1-1|many|TRBV3-1
CASSQGVWDPEAFF
TGTGCCAGCAGCCAAGGAGTTTGGGATCCTGAAGCTTTCTTT
>NA|TRBJ1-6|NA|TRBV5-1
CASSSQITDSPLHF
TGTGCCAGCAGCTCCCAAATCACCGATTCACCCCTCCACTTT
>NA|TRBJ2-1|NA|TRBV12-3/TRBV12-4
CASSPWADNEQFF
TGTGCCAGCAGTCCTTGGGCCGACAATGAGCAGTTCTTC
>NA|TRBJ2-3|many|TRBV20-1
CSARLGTDTQYF
TGCAGTGCTAGATTGGGCACAGATACGCAGTATTTT
>NA|TRBJ1-5|many|TRBV18
CASSLTVGLYQPQHF
TGTGCCAGCTCATTGACAGTTGGTCTGTATCAGCCCCAGCATTTT
>NA|TRBJ2-7|few|TRBV28
CASRLSGSSYEQYF
TGTGCCAGCAGGTTATCAGGGAGCTCCTACGAGCAGTACTTC
>NA|TRBJ2-5|many|TRBV7-8
CASSLANDGVARPTETQYF
TGTGCCAGCAGCTTAGCAAATGACGGGGTGGCACGGCCGACGGAGACCCAGTACTTC
>TRBD2|TRBJ2-3|few|TRBV20-1
CSARDPAGGASTDTQYF
TGCAGTGCTAGAGACCCAGCGGGAGGAGCTAGCACAGATACGCAGTATTTT
>TRBD2|TRBJ2-7|few|TRBV6-1
CASSVIAGSYEQYF
TGTGCCAGCAGCGTGATAGCGGGTTCCTACGAGCAGTACTTC
>NA|TRBJ2-3|many|TRBV4-1
CASSLLYPSTDTQYF
TGCGCCAGCAGCCTCCTATACCCTTCCACAGATACGCAGTATTTT
>NA|TRBJ2-5|many|TRBV7-8
CASSPRESAQETQYF
TGTGCCAGCAGCCCACGGGAGTCGGCACAAGAGACCCAGTACTTC
>TRBD1|TRBJ2-4|NA|TRBV5-6
CACEEDRRLGNIQYF
TGTGCCTGTGAGGAGGACAGGAGGCTTGGAAACATTCAGTACTTC
>TRBD2|TRBJ2-1|many|TRBV2
CASSQHTSGSYNEQFF
TGTGCCAGCAGCCAACATACTAGCGGGAGCTACAATGAGCAGTTCTTC
>NA|TRBJ1-5|NA|TRBV30
CAWSTLGQGRQPQHF
TGTGCCTGGAGCACCTTGGGGCAGGGTAGGCAGCCCCAGCATTTT
>TRBD1|TRBJ2-2|many|TRBV11-2
CASRGTGQNGELFF
TGTGCCAGCCGGGGGACAGGACAAAACGGGGAGCTGTTTTTT
>NA|TRBJ1-2|many|TRBV2
CASLLGAGVYGYTF
TGTGCCAGCCTCCTCGGAGCGGGGGTCTATGGCTACACCTTC
>NA|TRBJ1-1|many|TRBV12-3/TRBV12-4
CASASYRDSEAFF
TGTGCCAGCGCGAGCTACCGGGACTCTGAAGCTTTCTTT
>TRBD2|TRBJ2-3|many|TRBV2
CASSETSGLAGVPDTQYF
TGTGCCAGCAGTGAAACATCCGGACTAGCGGGAGTTCCCGATACGCAGTATTTT
>TRBD1|TRBJ2-3|many|TRBV5-1
CASGPHRGGTDTQYF
TGCGCCAGCGGACCTCACAGGGGAGGCACAGATACGCAGTATTTT
>NA|TRBJ1-5|few|TRBV2
CASRGRGANQPQHF
TGTGCCAGCAGGGGTAGGGGGGCAAATCAGCCCCAGCATTTT
>TRBD1|TRBJ1-5|many|TRBV30
CAWGQGTIQPQHF
TGTGCCTGGGGACAGGGGACGATTCAGCCCCAGCATTTT
>TRBD1|TRBJ1-1|NA|TRBV10-3
CAISQRQGDTEAFF
TGTGCCATCAGTCAGAGACAGGGGGATACTGAAGCTTTCTTT
>NA|TRBJ2-7|NA|TRBV11-2
CASSLSAGTVYEQYF
TGTGCCAGCAGCTTAAGCGCCGGGACGGTCTACGAGCAGTACTTC
>NA|TRBJ2-7|few|TRBV6-1
CASSKDRIYEQYF
TGTGCCAGCAGCAAGGACAGAATCTACGAGCAGTACTTC
>NA|TRBJ2-2|few|TRBV9
CASSVSLTGELFF
TGTGCCAGCAGCGTATCGCTCACCGGGGAGCTGTTTTTT
>TRBD2|TRBJ2-1|many|TRBV20-1
CSARNLAGGPDEQFF
TGCAGTGCTAGGAACTTAGCGGGAGGGCCAGATGAGCAGTTCTTC
>NA|TRBJ2-5|once|TRBV2
CASNGAGETQYF
TGTGCCAGCAACGGAGCGGGAGAGACCCAGTACTTC
>NA|TRBJ2-5|many|TRBV5-1
CASSLDPGETQYF
TGCGCCAGCAGCTTGGATCCAGGAGAGACCCAGTACTTC
>TRBD2|TRBJ2-1|once|TRBV2
CASSELAGGPSYNEQFF
TGTGCCAGCAGTGAACTAGCGGGAGGGCCCTCCTACAATGAGCAGTTCTTC
>NA|TRBJ1-1|few|TRBV6-1
CASRPPNMNTEAFF
TGTGCCAGCAGACCTCCTAATATGAACACTGAAGCTTTCTTT
>NA|TRBJ2-1|few|TRBV7-3
CASSPEGTTAYNEQFF
TGTGCCAGCAGCCCAGAGGGCACCACGGCTTACAATGAGCAGTTCTTC
>NA|TRBJ1-1|many|TRBV5-5
CASSSFTVNTEAFF
TGTGCCAGCAGCTCATTCACAGTGAACACTGAAGCTTTCTTT
>NA|TRBJ1-5|few|TRBV6-5
CASSYLTGGHQPQHF
TGTGCCAGCAGTTACTTGACCGGGGGCCACCAGCCCCAGCATTTT
>NA|TRBJ2-2|many|TRBV11-1
CASSLLQGSAGELFF
TGTGCCAGCAGCTTACTTCAGGGTTCCGCCGGGGAGCTGTTTTTT
>NA|TRBJ1-3|many|TRBV12-3/TRBV12-4
CASRRIPGPSSGNTIYF
TGTGCCAGCAGAAGAATTCCGGGACCGAGCTCTGGAAACACCATATATTTT
>NA|TRBJ2-2|few|TRBV30
CAWKWGRTGELFF
TGTGCCTGGAAGTGGGGGCGGACCGGGGAGCTGTTTTTT
>TRBD2|TRBJ2-1|few|TRBV5-4
CASSLAASGRAYEQFF
TGTGCCAGCAGCTTGGCCGCTAGCGGGAGGGCCTATGAGCAGTTCTTC
>NA|TRBJ2-1|few|TRBV7-6
CASSLVGGNEQFF
TGTGCCAGCAGCTTAGTTGGGGGGAATGAGCAGTTCTTC
>NA|TRBJ2-3|many|TRBV7-2
CASSLRLGEADTQYF
TGTGCCAGCAGCTTACGCCTGGGGGAGGCAGATACGCAGTATTTT
>NA|TRBJ2-5|many|TRBV7-9
CASSFGVSQETQYF
TGTGCCAGCAGCTTCGGAGTTAGCCAAGAGACCCAGTACTTC